Listed here are 15 T cell receptor beta chains from one sample, sequenced in a study of control samples from healthy donors and cancer patients. TCRdb keeps only in-frame clones here, not all; method: immunoSEQ multiplex PCR. The table shows about 140,000 clones, with more than 85% occurring only once. The sequenced sample consisted of blood. These receptors were collected from a woman aged 25 to 45 in good health.

The chain links TRBV19 to TRBJ2-1; tentatively, D is TRBD2 (6 bases). Per germline, CDR1 LNHDA and CDR2 SQIVND (reference sequence). Trimming removed 5 bases from V and 0 bases from J, with 20 bases in between. The CDR3 consists of 18 residues. The DNA of the CDR3 is TGTGCCAGTAGTCCCACTAGCTCGGGAGCCGACTCCTACAATGAGCAGTTCTTC. It specifies CASSPTSSGADSYNEQFF.

The chain employs TRBV2 and TRBJ1-4; D remains ambiguous. Germline V gene sequence: CDR1 SNHLY, CDR2 FYNNEI. Trimming stripped 6 bases from V and 0 bases from J, with 11 bases between. This CDR3 contains 15 residues. The CDR3 DNA follows: TGTGCCAGCAGGACACAAAGTACAACTAATGAAAAACTGTTTTTT. Its protein product is CASRTQSTTNEKLFF.

This rearrangement joins TRBV27 to TRBJ2-3, with TRBD2 identical over 7 bases. V dropped 8 bases and J dropped 0; count of bases not matched to a gene: 5. The CDR3 covers 14 residues. Looked up from germline, CDR1 is MNHEY and CDR2 is SMNVEV (reference sequence). Here the CDR3 reads CASAGASSTDTQYF. The DNA of the CDR3 is TGTGCCAGCGCGGGAGCTTCTAGCACAGATACGCAGTATTTT.

The V gene is TRBV5-1, the J gene TRBJ1-5, with no clear D. The CDR3 has 14 amino acids. The V end lost 1 base, the J end lost 7 bases, and 12 bases lay between the germline ends. CDR1 is SGHRS and CDR2 is YFSETQ in the germline V gene. The chain's CDR3 is CASSLNPGDQPQHF. CDR3 nucleotides: TGCGCCAGCAGCTTGAATCCGGGCGACCAGCCCCAGCATTTT. The entire variable domain, with the rest obtained from reference TRBV5-1 and TRBJ1-5, is as follows: KAGVTQTPRYLIKTRGQQVTLSCSPISGHRSVSWYQQTPGQGLQFLFEYFSETQRNKGNFPGRFSGRQFSNSRSEMNVSTLELGDSALYLCASSLNPGDQPQHFGDGTRLSIL.

The rearrangement joins TRBV29-1 to TRBJ2-4, with 8 positions matching TRBD1. The CDR3 extends over 15 amino acids. CDR1 is SQVTM and CDR2 is ANQGSEA in the germline V gene. The junction had 11 bases not matched to a gene; V was cut back by 6 bases and J by 4 bases. CDR3 residues: CSVDPLGQGKNIQYF. For the CDR3, the DNA is TGCAGCGTGGACCCCCTCGGACAGGGTAAAAACATTCAGTACTTC.

The gene calls are TRBV12-3 or TRBV12-4 and TRBJ1-2; D ambiguous. The CDR3 has 13 residues. Trimming stripped 3 bases from V and 5 bases from J, with 10 bases between. The CDR3 DNA follows: TGTGCCAGCAGTTTGGTCGGAGGGTATGGCTACACCTTC. This encodes CASSLVGGYGYTF.

This rearrangement joins TRBV5-1 to TRBJ1-2, with 10 positions matching TRBD1. This CDR3 region has 15 residues. Germline assignment: CDR1 SGHRS and CDR2 YFSETQ. Trimming took 4 bases from V and 8 from J; bases not matched to a gene: 11. For the CDR3, the DNA is TGCGCCAGCAGCCCGCAGGGACAGGGGAGTGGCGGCTACACCTTC. This codes for CASSPQGQGSGGYTF.

The chain joins TRBV6-5 to TRBJ1-3, with D maybe TRBD1 (5 bases). Germline V gene data show CDR1 as MNHEY and CDR2 as SVGAGI. V was pared by 4 bases and J by 4 bases, with 11 bases between. The CDR3 spans 14 residues. The CDR3 loop reads CASSSGTEGNTIYF. The CDR3 DNA is TGTGCCAGCAGTTCCGGGACTGAGGGAAACACCATATATTTT.

The chain has TRBV7-9 and TRBJ1-1, with D uncertain. V was trimmed by 5 bases and J by 4 bases, leaving 11 bases between them. The CDR3 spans 13 residues. Germline CDR1 is SEHNR and CDR2 is FQNEAQ (reference sequence). The CDR3 sequence is CASSANRITEAFF. CDR3 DNA: TGTGCCAGCAGCGCTAACCGTATCACTGAAGCTTTCTTT.

The table lists this clone with a count of one. This chain joins TRBV5-1 and TRBJ2-1, with D uncertain. Germline V gene lookup returns CDR1 SGHRS and CDR2 YFSETQ. The CDR3 contains 17 residues. Trimming removed 4 bases from V and 0 bases from J, with 17 bases in between. DNA for the CDR3: TGCGCCAGCAGCCCGTGGTCCTTTACGAACTCCTACAATGAGCAGTTCTTC. This gives the protein CASSPWSFTNSYNEQFF.

This CDR3 is CASSVSGTQKETQYF. The DNA of the CDR3 is TGTGCCAGCAGCGTCTCCGGGACCCAGAAAGAGACCCAGTACTTC. The chain couples TRBV11-2 to TRBJ2-5; TRBD1 or TRBD2 may be the D gene (5 bases each). CDR3 size: 15 residues. Per the germline V gene, CDR1 is SGHAT and CDR2 is FQNNGV. V was shortened by 5 bases and J by 3 bases, with 16 bases between the two germline ends.

The chain combines TRBV5-1 with TRBJ1-1; possibly TRBD1 for D (5 bases). Trimming pared 1 base from V and 5 bases from J, leaving 9 bases between. The CDR3 is made up of 13 amino acids. Germline V gene sequence: CDR1 SGHRS, CDR2 YFSETQ. For the CDR3, the DNA is TGCGCCAGCAGCTTGCTAGGGGAAACTGAAGCTTTCTTT. Its translation is CASSLLGETEAFF.

The V and J genes are TRBV18 and TRBJ1-4; possible D gene TRBD1, 5 bases. The V gene lost 2 bases and the J gene lost 8 bases, with 15 bases spanning the gap. CDR1 and CDR2 from the germline V gene are KGHSH and LQKENI. The CDR3 spans 15 residues. CDR3 DNA sequence: TGTGCCAGCTCACCAGCGGGGGTGATCTCCGAAAAACTGTTTTTT. Its protein is CASSPAGVISEKLFF.

The rearrangement uses TRBV14 and TRBJ1-2, with TRBD1 as a possible D gene (5 bases). The CDR3 covers 13 residues. Germline lookup yields CDR1 SGHDN and CDR2 FVKESK. Trimming pared 3 bases from V and 3 bases from J, leaving 8 bases between. The CDR3 protein is CASSHAGYYGYTF. The CDR3 DNA sequence: TGTGCCAGCAGCCACGCAGGGTACTATGGCTACACCTTC.

This rearrangement joins TRBV2 to TRBJ2-3; D call uncertain. Trimming took 7 bases from V and 1 from J, leaving 15 bases between them. The CDR3 extends over 15 amino acids. CDR1 and CDR2 (germline): SNHLY, FYNNEI. For the CDR3, the DNA is TGTGCCAGCACCCAGTATCAGTACGGCACAGATACGCAGTATTTT. Translation gives CASTQYQYGTDTQYF.